These T cell receptor beta chains were read from a single sample in a study of CD8 T cells in Susac syndrome. One entry per CDR3 protein results from TCRdb running MiXCR on the immunoSEQ multiplex PCR reads. The sample records over 150,000 distinct CDR3 sequences, more than 95% being singletons. The source material was CD4+ T cells from PBMCs. These receptors originate from a human donor with Susac syndrome. Both conserved end residues are part of each CDR3. D genes are given only for firm matches. Only some rows state a clone size, as once, few, many or a class for expanded clones.

NA	TRBV5-1	NA	TRBJ2-3	TGCGCCAGCAGCTCCATACCAACAGATACGCAGTATTTT	CASSSIPTDTQYF
once	TRBV20-1	NA	TRBJ2-5	TGCAGTGCTAGAACGATAAAAGAGACCCAGTACTTC	CSARTIKETQYF
NA	TRBV5-4	NA	TRBJ2-1	TGTGCCAGCAGCACCGATTCAGTGCAGTTCTTC	CASSTDSVQFF
NA	TRBV7-2	NA	TRBJ2-1	TGTGCCAGCACCCCACTGGGGCATGAGCAGTTCTTC	CASTPLGHEQFF
NA	TRBV18	TRBD1	TRBJ2-5	TGTGCCAGCTCACCCCGGGACAGGGGGGGAGAGACCCAGTACTTC	CASSPRDRGGETQYF
NA	TRBV5-1	NA	TRBJ2-2	TGCGCCAGCAGCCCCGGGACAAGCGGCGGGGAGCTGTTTTTT	CASSPGTSGGELFF
once	TRBV15	NA	TRBJ1-1	TGTGCCACCAGCAGAGATATTGGAGGATTGGGAGAAGCTTTCTTT	CATSRDIGGLGEAFF
NA	TRBV7-9	TRBD2	TRBJ2-1	TGTGCCAGCAGCTCGGAGACTAGCTGGGAGCAGTTCTTC	CASSSETSWEQFF
NA	TRBV19	NA	TRBJ2-3	TGTGCCAGTAGTACCGGGACCTCAGATACGCAGTATTTT	CASSTGTSDTQYF
once	TRBV9	NA	TRBJ2-4	TGTGCCAGCAGCGTGGGGGGAAAACAGGAGAAAAACATTCAGTACTTC	CASSVGGKQEKNIQYF
NA	TRBV5-1	NA	TRBJ2-1	TGCGCCAGCAGCTTGGCGACGGGAAGGTACAATGAGCAGTTCTTC	CASSLATGRYNEQFF
NA	TRBV2	NA	TRBJ2-3	TGTGCCAGCAGTGACTTTGTCCCGGTGTTTGGAGATACGCAGTATTTT	CASSDFVPVFGDTQYF
NA	TRBV29-1	TRBD2	TRBJ2-7	TGCAGCTTTCTAGCGGGAGTGGGCGAGCAGTACTTC	CSFLAGVGEQYF
NA	TRBV5-6	NA	TRBJ2-1	TGTGCCAGCAGCTTTGGGCAGAGCTCCTACAATGAGCAGTTCTTC	CASSFGQSSYNEQFF
NA	TRBV15	NA	TRBJ2-5	TGTGCCACCAGCAGAGCGACAAACCTCCCAGAGACCCAGTACTTC	CATSRATNLPETQYF
few	TRBV18	NA	TRBJ2-3	TGTGCCAGCTCACCCCTCGGCGCCACAGATACGCAGTATTTT	CASSPLGATDTQYF
NA	TRBV24-1	TRBD2	TRBJ2-3	TGTGCCACCAGTGATCCGGGAGGAGTGACAGATACGCAGTATTTT	CATSDPGGVTDTQYF
NA	TRBV28	NA	TRBJ1-3	TGTGCCAGCAGTTTATCCCTTTCTGCAACAGCCGTGGCAAACACCATATATTTT	CASSLSLSATAVANTIYF
NA	TRBV28	NA	TRBJ2-1	TGTGCCAGCAGTTGGACTGAAGGGAGTGAGCAGTTCTTC	CASSWTEGSEQFF
NA	TRBV7-3	NA	TRBJ2-6	TGTGCCAGCAGCCCAGCAAAGGGCGGCTCTGGGGCCAACGTCCTGACTTTC	CASSPAKGGSGANVLTF
few	TRBV27	TRBD1	TRBJ1-2	TGTGCCAGCAGTCCCACAGGGGGAGGCTACACCTTC	CASSPTGGGYTF
NA	TRBV2	NA	TRBJ2-7	TGTGCCAGCAGTGATGTGGTCATTTCCTACGAGCAGTACTTC	CASSDVVISYEQYF
NA	TRBV5-1	NA	TRBJ2-1	TGCGCCAGCAGCTTTGGTGGGAACACCTACAATGAGCAGTTCTTC	CASSFGGNTYNEQFF
NA	TRBV9	TRBD2	TRBJ2-5	TGTGCCAGCAGCTCCAGCGGGGGGGCGGCTTGGGAGACCCAGTACTTC	CASSSSGGAAWETQYF
NA	TRBV15	NA	TRBJ1-5	TGTGCCACCAGCAGAGACCCTGGAGATCAGCCCCAGCATTTT	CATSRDPGDQPQHF
NA	TRBV15	NA	TRBJ1-3	TGTGCCACCAGCCCCCGAGGAACACTCTCTGGAAACACCATATATTTT	CATSPRGTLSGNTIYF
NA	TRBV29-1	NA	TRBJ2-5	TGCAGCGTTGAAATTGGGGGGGAGACCCAGTACTTC	CSVEIGGETQYF
NA	TRBV7-9	TRBD1	TRBJ1-1	TGTGCCAGCAGCTTAAGGGACAGGGTGAACACTGAAGCTTTCTTT	CASSLRDRVNTEAFF
NA	TRBV23-1	NA	TRBJ1-5	TGCGCCAGCAGTCGTCCGGCCGGGGGCGATCAGCCCCAGCATTTT	CASSRPAGGDQPQHF